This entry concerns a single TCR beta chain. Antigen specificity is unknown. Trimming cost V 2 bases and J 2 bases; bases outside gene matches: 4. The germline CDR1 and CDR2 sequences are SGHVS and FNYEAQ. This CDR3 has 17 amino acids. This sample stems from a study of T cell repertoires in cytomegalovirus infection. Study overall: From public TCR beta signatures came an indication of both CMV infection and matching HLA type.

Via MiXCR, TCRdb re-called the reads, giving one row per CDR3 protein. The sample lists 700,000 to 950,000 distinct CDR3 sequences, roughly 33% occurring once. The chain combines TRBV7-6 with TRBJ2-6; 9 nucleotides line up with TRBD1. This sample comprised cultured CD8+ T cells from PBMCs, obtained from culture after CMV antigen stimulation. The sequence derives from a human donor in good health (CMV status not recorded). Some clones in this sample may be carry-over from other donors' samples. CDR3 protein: CASSLPQGAPGANVLTF. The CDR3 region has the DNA TGTGCCAGCAGCTTACCACAGGGGGCCCCTGGGGCCAACGTCCTGACTTTC.